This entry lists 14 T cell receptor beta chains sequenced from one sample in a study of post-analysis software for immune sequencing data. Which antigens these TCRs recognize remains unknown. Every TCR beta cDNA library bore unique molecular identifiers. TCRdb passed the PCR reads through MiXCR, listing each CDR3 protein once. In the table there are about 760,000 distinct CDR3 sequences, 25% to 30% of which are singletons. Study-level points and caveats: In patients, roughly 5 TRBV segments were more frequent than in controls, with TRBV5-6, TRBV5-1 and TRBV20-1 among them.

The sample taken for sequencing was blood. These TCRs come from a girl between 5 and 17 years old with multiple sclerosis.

CDR3 sequence (DNA): TGTGCCAGCAGCAAAGGATCAACAGGGGCGGAGACCCAGTACTTC. It is translated as CASSKGSTGAETQYF. J is TRBJ2-5 and V is TRBV21-1; the table's D call TRBD1 went unverified against the DNA. TRBV21-1 is listed as a pseudogene. This CDR3 spans 15 amino acids.

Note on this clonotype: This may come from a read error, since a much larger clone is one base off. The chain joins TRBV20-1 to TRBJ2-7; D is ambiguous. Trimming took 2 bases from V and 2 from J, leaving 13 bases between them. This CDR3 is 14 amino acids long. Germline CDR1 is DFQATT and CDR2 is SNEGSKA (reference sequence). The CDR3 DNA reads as TGCAGTGCTAGATGTTTGGCGAGAACCTACGAGCAGTACTTC. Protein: CSARCLARTYEQYF.

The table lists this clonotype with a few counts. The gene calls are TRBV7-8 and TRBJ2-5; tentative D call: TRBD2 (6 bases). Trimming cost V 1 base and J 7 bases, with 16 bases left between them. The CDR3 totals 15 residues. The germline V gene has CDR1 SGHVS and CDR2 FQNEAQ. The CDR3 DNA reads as TGTGCCAGCAGCTTAGAATTTGGGCCCGGGGGGACCCAGTACTTC. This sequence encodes CASSLEFGPGGTQYF. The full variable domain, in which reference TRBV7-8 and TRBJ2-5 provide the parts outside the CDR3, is GAGVSQSPRYKVAKRGQDVALRCDPISGHVSLFWYQQALGQGPEFLTYFQNEAQLDKSGLPSDRFFAERPEGSVSTLKIQRTQQEDSAVYLCASSLEFGPGGTQYFGPGTRLLVL.

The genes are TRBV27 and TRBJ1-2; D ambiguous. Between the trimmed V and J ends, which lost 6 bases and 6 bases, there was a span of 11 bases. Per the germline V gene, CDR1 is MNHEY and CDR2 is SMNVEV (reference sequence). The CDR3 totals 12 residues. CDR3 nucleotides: TGTGCCAGCAGGGCGACCTCGGATGGCTACACCTTC. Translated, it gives CASRATSDGYTF.

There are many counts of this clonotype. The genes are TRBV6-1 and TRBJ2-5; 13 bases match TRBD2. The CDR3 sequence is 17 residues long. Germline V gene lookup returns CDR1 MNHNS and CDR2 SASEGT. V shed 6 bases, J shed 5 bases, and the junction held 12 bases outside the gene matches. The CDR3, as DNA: TGTGCCAGCAGCCACCGACTAGCGGGAGGCCGGGGGGAGACCCAGTACTTC. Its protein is CASSHRLAGGRGETQYF.

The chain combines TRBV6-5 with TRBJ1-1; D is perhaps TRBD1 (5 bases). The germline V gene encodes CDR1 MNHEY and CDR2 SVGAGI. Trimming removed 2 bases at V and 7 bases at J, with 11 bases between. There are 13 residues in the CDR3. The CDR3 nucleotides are TGTGCCAGCAGTTACCGAGGGGCTGGTGAAGCTTTCTTT. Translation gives CASSYRGAGEAFF.

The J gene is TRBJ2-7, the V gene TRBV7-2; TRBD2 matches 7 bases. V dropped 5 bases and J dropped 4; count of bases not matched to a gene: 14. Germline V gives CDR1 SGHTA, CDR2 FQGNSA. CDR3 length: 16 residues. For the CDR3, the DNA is TGTGCCAGCAGCCGGGGGACTGGCGGGAGCCGGTACGAGCAGTACTTC. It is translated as CASSRGTGGSRYEQYF.

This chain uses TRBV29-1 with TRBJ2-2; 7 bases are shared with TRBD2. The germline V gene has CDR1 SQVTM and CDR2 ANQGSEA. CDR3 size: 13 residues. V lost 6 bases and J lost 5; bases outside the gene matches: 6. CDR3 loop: CSVSLGGTGELFF. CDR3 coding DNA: TGCAGCGTGAGCCTGGGGGGGACCGGGGAGCTGTTTTTT.

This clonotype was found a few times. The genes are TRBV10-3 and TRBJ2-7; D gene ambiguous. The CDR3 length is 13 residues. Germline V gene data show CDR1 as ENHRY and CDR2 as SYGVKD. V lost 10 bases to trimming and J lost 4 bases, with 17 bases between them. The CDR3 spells CATRGEGWYEQYF. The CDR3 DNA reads TGTGCCACCCGCGGCGAAGGGTGGTACGAGCAGTACTTC.

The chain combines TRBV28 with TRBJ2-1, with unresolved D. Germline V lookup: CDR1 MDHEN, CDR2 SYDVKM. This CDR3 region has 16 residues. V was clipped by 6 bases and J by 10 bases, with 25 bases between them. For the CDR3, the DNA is TGTGCCAGCAGCTCCCCGACATTCTGGAACAAACCCGAGCAGTTCTTC. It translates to CASSSPTFWNKPEQFF.

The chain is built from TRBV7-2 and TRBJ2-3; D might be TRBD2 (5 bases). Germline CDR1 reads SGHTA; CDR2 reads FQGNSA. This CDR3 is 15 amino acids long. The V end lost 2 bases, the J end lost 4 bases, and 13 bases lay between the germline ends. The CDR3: CASSLNLVGADTQYF. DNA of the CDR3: TGTGCCAGCAGCTTAAACCTAGTGGGAGCAGATACGCAGTATTTT.

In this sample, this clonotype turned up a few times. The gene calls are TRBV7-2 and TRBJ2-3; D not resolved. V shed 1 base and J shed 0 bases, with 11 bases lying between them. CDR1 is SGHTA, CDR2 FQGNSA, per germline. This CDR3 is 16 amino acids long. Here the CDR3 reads CASSLETMSSTDTQYF. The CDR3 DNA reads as TGTGCCAGCAGCTTAGAGACCATGTCTAGCACAGATACGCAGTATTTT. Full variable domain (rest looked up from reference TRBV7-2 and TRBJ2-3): GAGVSQSPSNKVTEKGKDVELRCDPISGHTALYWYRQSLGQGLEFLIYFQGNSAPDKSGLPSDRFSAERTGGSVSTLTIQRTQQEDSAVYLCASSLETMSSTDTQYFGPGTRLTVL.

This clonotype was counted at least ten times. CDR3 nucleotides: TGCAGTGCTAGAGTTCCCGGACAGGGCTACGAGCAGTACTTC. The encoded protein is CSARVPGQGYEQYF. This chain links TRBV20-1 with TRBJ2-7; TRBD1 matches 8 bases. V gave up 1 base and J gave up 3 bases; unmatched junction bases: 5. Per germline, CDR1 DFQATT and CDR2 SNEGSKA (reference sequence). This CDR3 spans 14 amino acids.

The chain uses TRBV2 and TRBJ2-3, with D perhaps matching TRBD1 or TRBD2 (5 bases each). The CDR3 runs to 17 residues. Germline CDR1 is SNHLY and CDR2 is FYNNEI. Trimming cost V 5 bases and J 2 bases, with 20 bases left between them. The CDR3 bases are TGTGCCAGCAGTCCCGGGACCCTTATCTTCCCCACAGATACGCAGTATTTT. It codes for CASSPGTLIFPTDTQYF.